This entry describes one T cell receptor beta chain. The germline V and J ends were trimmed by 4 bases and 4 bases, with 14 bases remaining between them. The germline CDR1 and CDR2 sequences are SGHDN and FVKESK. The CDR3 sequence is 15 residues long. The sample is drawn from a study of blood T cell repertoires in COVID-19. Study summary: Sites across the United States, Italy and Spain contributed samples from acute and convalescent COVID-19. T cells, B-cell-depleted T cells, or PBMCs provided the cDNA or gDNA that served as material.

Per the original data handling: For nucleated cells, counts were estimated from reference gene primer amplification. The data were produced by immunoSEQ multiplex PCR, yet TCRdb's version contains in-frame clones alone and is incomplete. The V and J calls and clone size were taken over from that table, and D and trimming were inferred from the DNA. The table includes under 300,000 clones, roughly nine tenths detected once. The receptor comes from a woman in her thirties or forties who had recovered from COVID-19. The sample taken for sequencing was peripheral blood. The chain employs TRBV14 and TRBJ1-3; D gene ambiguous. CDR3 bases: TGTGCCAGCAGCCCGTGGAGGAGATCCGGAAACACCATATATTTT. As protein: CASSPWRRSGNTIYF.